This TCR beta chain appears in the sequencing data of a study of response to subunit inactivated influenza vaccine. The study, taken as a whole, reports: Every seasonal influenza vaccination brings in few new T cells, the authors suggested.

TCRdb re-analysed the RT-PCR reads in MiXCR, keeping a single row per CDR3 protein. Found here are fewer than 750,000 distinct CDR3 sequences, 11% to 15% of them singletons; the top ten hold around 10%. Germline CDR1 reads LNHNV; CDR2 reads YYDKDF (reference sequence). CDR3 length equals 15 residues. Trimming left V 0 bases short and J 7 bases short, with 15 bases between. Remarks on this clonotype: The antigen remains unidentified.

This receptor was obtained from a man aged 45-60 years who received an inactivated influenza vaccine. This rearrangement joins TRBV15 to TRBJ1-1, with a possible D match to TRBD1 (5 bases). Sequencing was performed on PBMCs from blood, taken roughly 13 days after vaccination. The CDR3 is CATSRDLGTGGEAFF. DNA for the CDR3: TGTGCCACCAGCAGAGATTTAGGGACGGGAGGTGAAGCTTTCTTT.